The present T cell receptor (beta chain) was sequenced within a study of T-cell reconstitution after alpha-beta-depleted transplantation in children. Construction of the TCRbeta library involved unique molecular identifiers. TCRdb re-analysed the PCR reads in MiXCR, keeping a single row per CDR3 protein. The sample lists 240,000 or so distinct CDR3 sequences; 12% were seen once. This CDR3 spans 12 amino acids. Trimming took 5 bases from V and 6 from J, leaving 11 bases between them. The chain combines TRBV12-3 or TRBV12-4 with TRBJ2-7; possibly TRBD1 for D (5 bases). Material: PBMCs from the stem cell graft donor, obtained from the stem cell graft. The TCR comes from a human donor who donated a stem cell graft to a child with acute lymphoblastic leukemia. DNA of the CDR3: TGTGCCAGCAGTCCCGACAGCTGCGAGCAGTACTTC. This sequence encodes CASSPDSCEQYF.